The rows below give T cell receptor beta chains drawn from one sample of a study of a mutant IDH1 vaccine in newly diagnosed glioma. The repertoire was sequenced with immunoSEQ multiplex PCR; TCRdb's copy has only in-frame clones and lacks some. The table shows about 32,000 clones, with approximately 82% occurring only once. Their cognate antigens are unknown. The sequences come from PBMCs, collected from a glioma patient whose treatment included an IDH1 peptide vaccine. The receptors here all came from a woman in her late teens or twenties with glioma. Each CDR3 is given with its conserved first and last residue. A D gene is named only where the DNA matches it firmly. Clone size is stated in some rows and not others, as once, few, many or a class when expanded.

>TRBJ2-3|TRBD2|-|TRBV28
CASLLSGRDTQYF
TGTGCCAGCCTACTAAGCGGGAGAGATACGCAGTATTTT
>TRBJ1-1|TRBD1|-|TRBV7-8
CASTPGTGGPEAFF
TGTGCCAGCACCCCCGGGACAGGGGGCCCTGAAGCTTTCTTT
>TRBJ2-1|TRBD1|-|TRBV27
CASSSPGQGNNEQFF
TGTGCCAGCAGTTCCCCGGGACAGGGAAACAATGAGCAGTTCTTC
>TRBJ2-1|-|once|TRBV2
CASRLYNEQFF
TGTGCCAGCAGGTTATACAATGAGCAGTTCTTC
>TRBJ2-7|TRBD1|-|TRBV5-8
CASSLVGQGFYEQYF
TGTGCCAGCAGCTTGGTGGGACAGGGGTTCTACGAGCAGTACTTC
>TRBJ1-1|-|-|TRBV19
CASSISGGQAFF
TGTGCCAGTAGTATATCGGGGGGGCAAGCTTTCTTT
>TRBJ2-7|-|-|TRBV6-4
CASSEQGCEQYF
TGTGCCAGCAGTGAGCAGGGCTGTGAGCAGTACTTC
>TRBJ1-4|-|once|TRBV4-1
CASSQDTSYGGEKLFF
TGCGCCAGCAGCCAAGATACGAGTTATGGGGGAGAAAAACTGTTTTTT
>TRBJ2-7|-|few|TRBV2
CASSDRIFYEQYF
TGTGCCAGCAGTGACCGGATCTTCTACGAGCAGTACTTC
>TRBJ1-1|TRBD1|few|TRBV9
CASSVGQGGEAFF
TGTGCCAGCAGCGTGGGACAGGGAGGTGAAGCTTTCTTT
>TRBJ2-7|-|-|TRBV7-2
CASSFAGTYEQYF
TGTGCCAGCAGCTTTGCCGGGACCTACGAGCAGTACTTC
>TRBJ1-1|-|few|TRBV7-9
CASSDGVTEAFF
TGTGCCAGCAGCGACGGGGTCACTGAAGCTTTCTTT
>TRBJ1-1|-|few|TRBV7-9
CASSLGGGKNTEAFF
TGTGCCAGCAGCTTAGGAGGGGGAAAGAACACTGAAGCTTTCTTT
>TRBJ2-1|TRBD2|-|TRBV5-1
CASSLPPSGSNEQFF
TGCGCCAGCAGCTTGCCTCCTAGCGGGAGCAATGAGCAGTTCTTC
>TRBJ2-2|-|-|TRBV23-1
CASSHPGLCRNTGELFF
TGCGCCAGCAGTCACCCGGGACTCTGTCGAAACACCGGGGAGCTGTTTTTT
>TRBJ2-7|-|-|TRBV7-9
CASSLARAGEPYIYEQYF
TGTGCCAGCAGCTTAGCGAGGGCCGGGGAGCCTTATATCTACGAGCAGTACTTC
>TRBJ2-2|-|few|TRBV11-2
CASRPIQGSAYTGELFF
TGTGCCAGCAGACCGATTCAGGGGAGCGCGTACACCGGGGAGCTGTTTTTT
>TRBJ2-5|TRBD1|-|TRBV5-1
CASSEGTGNQQETQYF
TGCGCCAGCAGCGAAGGGACAGGTAATCAACAAGAGACCCAGTACTTC
>TRBJ1-2|-|once|TRBV7-2
CASSLEGGYGYTF
TGTGCCAGCAGCTTAGAAGGGGGCTATGGCTACACCTTC
>TRBJ1-5|-|-|TRBV11-2
CASSPYGSQPQHF
TGTGCCAGCAGCCCCTACGGTTCTCAGCCCCAGCATTTT
>TRBJ2-7|-|-|TRBV4-1
CASSQDGPGPYEQYF
TGCGCCAGCAGCCAAGACGGCCCAGGTCCGTACGAGCAGTACTTC
>TRBJ1-4|-|-|TRBV11-3
CASSARLRGRDEKLFF
TGTGCCAGCAGCGCCCGCCTGAGAGGAAGGGATGAAAAACTGTTTTTT
>TRBJ1-4|-|-|TRBV6-5
CASSSLTTNEKLFF
TGTGCCAGCAGTTCCCTTACAACTAATGAAAAACTGTTTTTT
>TRBJ2-1|-|-|TRBV6-1
CASSRPSSRDEQFF
TGTGCCAGCAGCAGGCCGTCGTCCCGGGACGAGCAGTTCTTC
>TRBJ2-2|-|-|TRBV11-3
CASSWTDPGELFF
TGTGCCAGCAGCTGGACAGACCCCGGGGAGCTGTTTTTT
>TRBJ2-7|-|-|TRBV5-4
CASSLVLETSEQYF
TGTGCCAGCAGCTTAGTTCTAGAAACGTCCGAGCAGTACTTC
>TRBJ1-5|TRBD1|medium-sized|TRBV6-6
CASSHPRQGGNQPQHF
TGTGCCAGCAGCCACCCGCGACAGGGAGGCAATCAGCCCCAGCATTTT
>TRBJ2-1|TRBD1|once|TRBV6-5
CASTMVAGGYNEQFF
TGTGCCAGCACTATGGTGGCAGGGGGCTACAATGAGCAGTTCTTC